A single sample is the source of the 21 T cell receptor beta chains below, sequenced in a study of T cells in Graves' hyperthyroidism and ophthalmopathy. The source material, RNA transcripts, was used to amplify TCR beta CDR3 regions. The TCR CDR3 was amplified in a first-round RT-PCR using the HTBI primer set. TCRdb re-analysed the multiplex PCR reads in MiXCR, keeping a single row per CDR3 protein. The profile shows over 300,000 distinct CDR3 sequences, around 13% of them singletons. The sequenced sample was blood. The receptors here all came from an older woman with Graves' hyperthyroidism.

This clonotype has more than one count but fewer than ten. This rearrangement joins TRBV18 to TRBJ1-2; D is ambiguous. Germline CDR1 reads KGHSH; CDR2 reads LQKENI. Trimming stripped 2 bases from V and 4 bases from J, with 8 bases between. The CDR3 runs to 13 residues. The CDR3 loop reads CASSPSESYGYTF. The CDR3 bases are TGTGCCAGCTCACCATCAGAAAGCTATGGCTACACCTTC.

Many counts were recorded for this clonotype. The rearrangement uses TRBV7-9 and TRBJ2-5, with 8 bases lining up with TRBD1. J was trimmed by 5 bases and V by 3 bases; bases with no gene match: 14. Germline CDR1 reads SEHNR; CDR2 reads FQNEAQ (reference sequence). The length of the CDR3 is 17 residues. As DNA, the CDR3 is TGTGCCAGCAGCTTGGTGGGAAGACAGGGGCACAAGGAGACCCAGTACTTC. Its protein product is CASSLVGRQGHKETQYF.

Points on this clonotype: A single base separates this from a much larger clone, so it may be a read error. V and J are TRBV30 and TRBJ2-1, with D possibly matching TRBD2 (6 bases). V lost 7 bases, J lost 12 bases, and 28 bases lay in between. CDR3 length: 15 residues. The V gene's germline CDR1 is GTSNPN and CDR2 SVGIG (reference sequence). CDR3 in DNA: TGTGCCTTCCGAGACGCGGGAAAGGCGATCGATGGGCAGTTCTTC. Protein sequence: CAFRDAGKAIDGQFF.

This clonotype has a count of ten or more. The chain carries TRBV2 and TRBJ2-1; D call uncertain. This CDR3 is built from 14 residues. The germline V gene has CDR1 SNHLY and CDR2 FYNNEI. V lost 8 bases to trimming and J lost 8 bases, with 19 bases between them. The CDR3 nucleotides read TGTGCCAGCGAGGCGAATTCGGTCGAAGATGAGCAGTTCTTC. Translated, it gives CASEANSVEDEQFF.

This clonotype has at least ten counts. The CDR3 bases are TGTGCCAGCAGCCCAAGGTCGCCGAGTGAAGCTTTCTTT. Encoded protein: CASSPRSPSEAFF. The V and J genes are TRBV6-1 and TRBJ1-1; no firm D call. The ends were cut back, 6 bases at V and 7 bases at J, with 15 bases in the middle. This CDR3 has 13 residues. In germline, CDR1 is MNHNS, CDR2 SASEGT.

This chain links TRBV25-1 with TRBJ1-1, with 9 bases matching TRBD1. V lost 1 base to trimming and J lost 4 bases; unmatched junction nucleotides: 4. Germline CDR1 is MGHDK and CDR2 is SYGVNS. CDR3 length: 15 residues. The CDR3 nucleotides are TGTGCCAGCAGTGAATGGGGACAGGGAATCACTGAAGCTTTCTTT. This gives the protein CASSEWGQGITEAFF.

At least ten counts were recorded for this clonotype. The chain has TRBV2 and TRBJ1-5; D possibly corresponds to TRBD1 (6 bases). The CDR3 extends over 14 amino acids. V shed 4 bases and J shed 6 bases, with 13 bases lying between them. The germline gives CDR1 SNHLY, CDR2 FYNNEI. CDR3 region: CASSGGGRGQPQHF. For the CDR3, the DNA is TGTGCCAGCAGTGGAGGGGGGAGGGGTCAGCCCCAGCATTTT.

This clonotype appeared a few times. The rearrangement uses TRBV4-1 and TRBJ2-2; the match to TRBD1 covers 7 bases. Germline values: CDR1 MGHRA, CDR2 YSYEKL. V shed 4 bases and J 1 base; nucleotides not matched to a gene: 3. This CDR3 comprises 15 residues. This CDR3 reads CASSPWTGNTGELFF. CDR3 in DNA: TGCGCCAGCAGCCCGTGGACAGGGAACACCGGGGAGCTGTTTTTT.

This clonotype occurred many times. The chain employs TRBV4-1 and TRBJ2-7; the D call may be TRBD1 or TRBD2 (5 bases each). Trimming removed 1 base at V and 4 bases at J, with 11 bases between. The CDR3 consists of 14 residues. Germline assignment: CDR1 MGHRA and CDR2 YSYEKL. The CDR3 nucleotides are TGCGCCAGCAGCCAAGTTTCGGGACGGTACGAGCAGTACTTC. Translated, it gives CASSQVSGRYEQYF.

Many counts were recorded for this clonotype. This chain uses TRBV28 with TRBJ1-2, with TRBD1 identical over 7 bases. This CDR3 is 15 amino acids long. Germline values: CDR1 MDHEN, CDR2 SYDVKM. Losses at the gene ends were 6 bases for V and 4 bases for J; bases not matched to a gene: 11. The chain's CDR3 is CASSGVPGQSYGYTF. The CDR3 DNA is TGTGCCAGCAGCGGGGTCCCGGGACAGAGCTATGGCTACACCTTC.

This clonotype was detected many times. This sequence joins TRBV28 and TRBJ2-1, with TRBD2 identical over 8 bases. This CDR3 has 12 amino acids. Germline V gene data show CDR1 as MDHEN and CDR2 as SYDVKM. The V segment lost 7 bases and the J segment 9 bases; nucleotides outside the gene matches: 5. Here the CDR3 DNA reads TGTGCCAGCAATCAAGCGGGAGCTGAGCAGTTCTTC. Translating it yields CASNQAGAEQFF.

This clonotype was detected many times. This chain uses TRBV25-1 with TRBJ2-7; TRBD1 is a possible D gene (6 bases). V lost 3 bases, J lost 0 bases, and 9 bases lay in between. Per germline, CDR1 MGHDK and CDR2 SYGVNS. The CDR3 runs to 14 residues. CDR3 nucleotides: TGTGCCAGCAGTGACCAGGACAGCTCCTACGAGCAGTACTTC. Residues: CASSDQDSSYEQYF.

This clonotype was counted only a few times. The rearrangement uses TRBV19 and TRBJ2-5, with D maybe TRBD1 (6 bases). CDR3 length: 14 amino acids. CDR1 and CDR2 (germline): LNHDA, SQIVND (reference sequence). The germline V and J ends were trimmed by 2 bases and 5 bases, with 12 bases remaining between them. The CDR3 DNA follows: TGTGCCAGTAGTATACAAGACAGGTGGGAGACCCAGTACTTC. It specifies CASSIQDRWETQYF.

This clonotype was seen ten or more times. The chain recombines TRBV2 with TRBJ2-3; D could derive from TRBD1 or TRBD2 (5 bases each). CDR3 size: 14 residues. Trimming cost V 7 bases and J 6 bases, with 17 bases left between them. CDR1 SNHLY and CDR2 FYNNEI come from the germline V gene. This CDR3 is CASIPGGVGDTQYF. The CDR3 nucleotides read TGTGCCAGCATCCCTGGGGGAGTTGGGGATACGCAGTATTTT.

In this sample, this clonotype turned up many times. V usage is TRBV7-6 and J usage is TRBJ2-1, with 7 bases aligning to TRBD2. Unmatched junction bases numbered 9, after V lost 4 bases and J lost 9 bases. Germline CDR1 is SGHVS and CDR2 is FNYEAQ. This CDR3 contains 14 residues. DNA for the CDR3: TGTGCCAGCAGCTCGGGGACTACTTTGGGTGAGCAGTTCTTC. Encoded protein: CASSSGTTLGEQFF.

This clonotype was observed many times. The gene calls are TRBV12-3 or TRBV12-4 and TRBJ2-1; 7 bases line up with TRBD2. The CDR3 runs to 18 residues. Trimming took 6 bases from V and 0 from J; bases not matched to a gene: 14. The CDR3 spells CASSLGRGGVSSYNEQFF. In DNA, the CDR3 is TGTGCCAGCAGCCTGGGGCGGGGAGGGGTGAGCTCCTACAATGAGCAGTTCTTC.

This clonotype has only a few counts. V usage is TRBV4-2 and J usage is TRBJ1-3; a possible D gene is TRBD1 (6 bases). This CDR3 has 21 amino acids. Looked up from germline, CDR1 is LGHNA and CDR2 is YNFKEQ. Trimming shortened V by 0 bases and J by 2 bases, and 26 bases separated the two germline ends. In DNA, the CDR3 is TGTGCCAGCAGCCAAGATCCCTGGGCCAGGGGAAGACGAAGTACTGGAAACACCATATATTTT. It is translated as CASSQDPWARGRRSTGNTIYF.

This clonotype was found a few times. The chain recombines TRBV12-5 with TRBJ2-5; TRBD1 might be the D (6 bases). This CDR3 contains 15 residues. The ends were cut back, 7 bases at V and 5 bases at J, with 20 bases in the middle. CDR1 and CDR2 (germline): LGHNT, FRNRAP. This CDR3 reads CASVPTGAPGETQYF. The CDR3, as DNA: TGTGCTAGTGTTCCGACAGGCGCCCCTGGGGAGACCCAGTACTTC.

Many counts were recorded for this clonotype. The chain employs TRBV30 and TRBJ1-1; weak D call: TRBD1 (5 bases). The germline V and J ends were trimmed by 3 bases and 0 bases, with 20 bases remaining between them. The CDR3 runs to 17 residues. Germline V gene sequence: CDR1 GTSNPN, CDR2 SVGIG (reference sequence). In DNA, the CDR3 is TGTGCCTGGAGGACGGGGGGTTTATTCACCTTGAACACTGAAGCTTTCTTT. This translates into CAWRTGGLFTLNTEAFF.

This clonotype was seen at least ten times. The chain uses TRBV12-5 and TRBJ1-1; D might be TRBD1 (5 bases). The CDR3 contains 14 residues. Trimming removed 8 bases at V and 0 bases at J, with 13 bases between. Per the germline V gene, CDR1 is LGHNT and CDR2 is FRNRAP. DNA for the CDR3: TGTGCTAGTCGGAACCCAGGGCTGAACACTGAAGCTTTCTTT. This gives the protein CASRNPGLNTEAFF.

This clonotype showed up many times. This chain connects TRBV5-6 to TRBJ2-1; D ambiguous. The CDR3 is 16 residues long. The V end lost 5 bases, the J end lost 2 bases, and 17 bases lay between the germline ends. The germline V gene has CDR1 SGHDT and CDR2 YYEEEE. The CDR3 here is CASRDPFGSAYNEQFF. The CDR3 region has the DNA TGTGCCAGCAGGGATCCTTTTGGATCCGCCTACAATGAGCAGTTCTTC.